The clone carrying this TCR beta chain has a single count. This CDR3 is 17 amino acids long. Germline loops: CDR1 SGHTA, CDR2 FQGNSA. V lost 5 bases to trimming and J lost 0 bases; unmatched junction nucleotides: 9. This sample was included in a study of blood T cell repertoires in COVID-19. The overall study: Sample material is recorded as cDNA or gDNA derived from T cells, B-cell-depleted T cells, or PBMCs.

Measured with immunoSEQ multiplex PCR; TCRdb has only the in-frame clones, and not every one. Here the sample spans some 100,000 clones, roughly 90% being singletons. V gene TRBV7-2 combines with J gene TRBJ2-4; 8 nucleotides line up with TRBD2. The TCR originated in a human donor with active COVID-19. The donor label of this sample is uncertain. The sample was peripheral blood. In DNA form, the CDR3 reads TGTGCCAGCAGCCAATCAGCGGGGGTAATAGCCAAAAACATTCAGTACTTC. Amino acid sequence: CASSQSAGVIAKNIQYF.